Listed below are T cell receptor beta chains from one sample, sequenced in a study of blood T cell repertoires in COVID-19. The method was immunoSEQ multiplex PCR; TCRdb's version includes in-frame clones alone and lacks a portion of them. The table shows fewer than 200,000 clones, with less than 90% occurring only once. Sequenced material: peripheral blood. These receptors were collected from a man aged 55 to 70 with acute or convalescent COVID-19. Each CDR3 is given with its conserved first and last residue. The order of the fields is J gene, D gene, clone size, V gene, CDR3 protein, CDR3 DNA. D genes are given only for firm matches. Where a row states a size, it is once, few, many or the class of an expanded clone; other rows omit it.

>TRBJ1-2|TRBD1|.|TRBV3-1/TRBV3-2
CASSQEDRGLGYTF
TGTGCCAGCAGCCAGGAGGACAGGGGGCTAGGCTACACCTTC
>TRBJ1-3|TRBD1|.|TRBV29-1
CSGTGGSGNTIYF
TGCAGCGGGACAGGGGGCTCTGGAAACACCATATATTTT
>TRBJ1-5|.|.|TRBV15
CATSRQVNQPQHF
TGTGCCACCAGCAGACAGGTTAATCAGCCCCAGCATTTT
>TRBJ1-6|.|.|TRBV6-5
CASIIRGFDNSPLHF
TGTGCCAGCATTATCAGGGGCTTCGATAATTCACCCCTCCACTTT
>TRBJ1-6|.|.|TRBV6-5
CASSWNQGNNSPLHF
TGTGCCAGCAGTTGGAACCAGGGGAATAATTCACCCCTCCACTTT
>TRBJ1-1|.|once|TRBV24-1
CATSDSWEAEAFF
TGTGCCACCAGTGACTCCTGGGAGGCTGAAGCTTTCTTT
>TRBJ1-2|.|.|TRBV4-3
CASSQVGSSLGGYTF
TGCGCCAGCAGCCAAGTGGGCAGTTCCTTGGGTGGCTACACCTTC
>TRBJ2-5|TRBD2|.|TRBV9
CASSVGGTSGPRDF
TGTGCCAGCAGCGTAGGAGGGACTAGCGGACCCAGGGACTTC
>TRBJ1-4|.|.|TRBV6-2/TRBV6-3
CASSPRRGAIDEKLFF
TGTGCCAGCAGCCCCCGGCGGGGGGCCATCGATGAAAAACTGTTTTTT
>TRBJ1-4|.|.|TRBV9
CASSVGPGEGFEKLFF
TGTGCCAGCAGCGTAGGCCCGGGGGAGGGTTTCGAAAAACTGTTTTTT
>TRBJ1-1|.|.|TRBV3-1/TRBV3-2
CASSRSGGNTEAFF
TGTGCCAGCAGCCGGTCCGGGGGGAACACTGAAGCTTTCTTT
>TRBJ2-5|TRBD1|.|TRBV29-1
CSVPGQGVATQYF
TGCAGCGTTCCCGGACAGGGGGTTGCTACCCAGTACTTC
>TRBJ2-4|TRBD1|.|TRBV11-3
CASIWDRNIQYF
TGTGCCAGCATCTGGGACAGAAACATTCAGTACTTC
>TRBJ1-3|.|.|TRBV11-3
CASSQTGNTIYF
TGTGCCAGCAGCCAGACAGGAAACACCATATATTTT
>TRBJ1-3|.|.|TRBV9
CASSTGGTGFSGNTIYF
TGTGCCAGCAGCACTGGGGGGACCGGCTTCTCTGGAAACACCATATATTTT
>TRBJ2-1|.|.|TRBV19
CASSPRGTTEISSYNEQFF
TGTGCCAGTAGTCCAAGGGGGACAACCGAAATCAGCTCCTACAATGAGCAGTTCTTC
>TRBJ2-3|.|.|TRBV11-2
CASSRATGILTDTQYF
TGTGCCAGCAGTCGAGCTACAGGGATCCTCACAGATACGCAGTATTTT
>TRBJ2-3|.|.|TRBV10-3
CAISEENRADTQYF
TGTGCCATCAGTGAGGAGAACAGGGCAGATACGCAGTATTTT
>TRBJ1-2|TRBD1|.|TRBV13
CASSSSDRIYGYTF
TGTGCCAGCAGCTCCTCGGACAGGATCTATGGCTACACCTTC
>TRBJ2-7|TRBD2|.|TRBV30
CAWSVAGDHEQYF
TGTGCCTGGAGTGTAGCGGGAGACCACGAGCAGTACTTC
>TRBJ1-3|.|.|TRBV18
CASSLRERTSGNTIYF
TGTGCCAGCTCACTACGAGAGAGAACCTCTGGAAACACCATATATTTT
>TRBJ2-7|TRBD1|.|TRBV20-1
CSASGTGEVSYEQYF
TGCAGTGCTAGTGGGACAGGGGAGGTATCCTACGAGCAGTACTTC
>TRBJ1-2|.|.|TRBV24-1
CATSANTGKDYGYTF
TGTGCCACCAGTGCCAATACAGGGAAGGACTATGGCTACACCTTC
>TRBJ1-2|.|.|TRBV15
CATSRALSTAYGYTF
TGTGCCACCAGCAGAGCACTTTCTACCGCCTATGGCTACACCTTC
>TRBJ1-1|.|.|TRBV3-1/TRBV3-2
CASSQDRGGTEAFF
TGTGCCAGCAGCCAAGACCGAGGGGGCACTGAAGCTTTCTTT
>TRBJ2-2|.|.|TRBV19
CASSNRGNTGELFF
TGTGCCAGTAGTAATAGGGGAAACACCGGGGAGCTGTTTTTT
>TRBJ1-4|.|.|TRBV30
CAWSVSLKMTSEKLFF
TGTGCCTGGAGTGTATCCCTAAAAATGACAAGCGAAAAACTGTTTTTT
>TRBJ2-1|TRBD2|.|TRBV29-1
CSVDSSSGVYNEQFF
TGCAGCGTTGATAGCTCTAGCGGGGTCTACAATGAGCAGTTCTTC
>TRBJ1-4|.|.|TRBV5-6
CASSRTGNLFF
TGTGCCAGCAGCCGGACCGGGAACCTGTTTTTT
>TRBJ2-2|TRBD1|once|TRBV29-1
CSVESDRVFGELFF
TGCAGCGTTGAAAGTGACAGGGTATTTGGGGAGCTGTTTTTT
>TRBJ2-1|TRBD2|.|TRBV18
CASSLAGSYNEQFF
TGTGCCAGCTCATTAGCGGGAAGCTACAATGAGCAGTTCTTC
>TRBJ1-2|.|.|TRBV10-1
CASSEDSRRESGYTF
TGCGCCAGCAGTGAGGACTCCCGGAGGGAGAGTGGCTACACCTTC
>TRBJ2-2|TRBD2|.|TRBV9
CASSGTSGTFTGELFF
TGTGCCAGCAGCGGGACTAGCGGGACATTCACCGGGGAGCTGTTTTTT
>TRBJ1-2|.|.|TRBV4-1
CASSQLMLSGGADYGYTF
TGCGCCAGCAGCCAGCTCATGTTAAGTGGGGGGGCCGACTATGGCTACACCTTC
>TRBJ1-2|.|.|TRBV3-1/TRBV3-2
CASSQAGRTASRYTF
TGTGCCAGCAGCCAAGCAGGCAGAACAGCCAGTCGGTACACCTTC
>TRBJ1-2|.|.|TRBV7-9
CASTLGVRNGYTF
TGTGCCAGCACCCTCGGGGTGAGGAATGGCTACACCTTC
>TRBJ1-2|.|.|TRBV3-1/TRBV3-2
CASSQTALGGYTF
TGTGCCAGCAGCCAAACTGCGCTCGGTGGCTACACCTTC
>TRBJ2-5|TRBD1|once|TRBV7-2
CASRGTVKETQYF
TGTGCCAGCAGGGGGACAGTAAAAGAGACCCAGTACTTC
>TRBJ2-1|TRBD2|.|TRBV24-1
CATSDSGRAGNEQFF
TGTGCCACCAGTGATAGCGGGAGGGCCGGCAATGAGCAGTTCTTC
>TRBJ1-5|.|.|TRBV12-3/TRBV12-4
CASRRGNQPQHF
TGTGCCAGCAGGAGGGGCAATCAGCCCCAGCATTTT
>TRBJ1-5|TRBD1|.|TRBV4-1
CASSYTRDRVFQPQHF
TGCGCCAGCAGCTATACCCGGGACAGGGTTTTTCAGCCCCAGCATTTT
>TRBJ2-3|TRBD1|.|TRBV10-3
CAISEAKGTGSSDTQYF
TGTGCCATCAGTGAGGCGAAGGGGACAGGTTCATCAGATACGCAGTATTTT
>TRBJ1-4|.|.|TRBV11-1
CASSLASQGGAEKLFF
TGTGCCAGCAGCTTAGCCTCGCAGGGAGGAGCTGAAAAACTGTTTTTT
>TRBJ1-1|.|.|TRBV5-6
CASSDFTGLNTEAFF
TGTGCCAGCAGCGACTTTACAGGATTGAACACTGAAGCTTTCTTT
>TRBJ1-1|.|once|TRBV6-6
CASSYGGETEAFF
TGTGCCAGCAGTTACGGGGGCGAGACTGAAGCTTTCTTT
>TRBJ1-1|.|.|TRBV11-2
CASSPRATRKEEAFF
TGTGCCAGCAGCCCGCGGGCGACACGGAAGGAGGAAGCTTTCTTT
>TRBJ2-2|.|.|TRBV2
CASSVGLEGTGELFF
TGTGCCAGCAGTGTCGGTCTCGAGGGCACCGGGGAGCTGTTTTTT
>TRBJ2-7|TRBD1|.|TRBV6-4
CASSDSWTGKPYEQYF
TGTGCCAGCAGTGACTCATGGACAGGGAAGCCCTACGAGCAGTACTTC
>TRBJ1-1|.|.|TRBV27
CASRQGFGGEAFF
TGTGCCAGCAGGCAGGGGTTTGGGGGTGAAGCTTTCTTT
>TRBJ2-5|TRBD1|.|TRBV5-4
CASSAAQGAGETQYF
TGTGCCAGCAGCGCGGCCCAGGGGGCAGGAGAGACCCAGTACTTC
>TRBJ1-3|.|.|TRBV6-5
CASSSTVISGNTIYF
TGTGCCAGCAGTTCGACAGTTATCTCTGGAAACACCATATATTTT
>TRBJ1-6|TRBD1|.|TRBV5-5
CASSWRDRASSSYNSPLHF
TGTGCCAGCAGCTGGAGGGACAGGGCCTCAAGCTCCTATAATTCACCCCTCCACTTT
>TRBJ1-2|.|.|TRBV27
CASSLQGTYGYTF
TGTGCCAGCAGTCTACAGGGTACCTATGGCTACACCTTC
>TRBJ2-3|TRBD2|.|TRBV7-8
CASSSLAGEDTQYF
TGTGCCAGCAGCTCCCTAGCGGGGGAGGATACGCAGTATTTT